What follows are 32 T cell receptor beta chains derived from one specimen sequenced in a study of blood T cell repertoires in COVID-19. The repertoire was sequenced with immunoSEQ multiplex PCR; TCRdb's copy has only in-frame clones and lacks some. The profile covers 110,000 to 150,000 clones, with 80% to 90% appearing a single time and around 2.9% taken by the ten largest. Material for sequencing was peripheral blood. Source of these receptors: a woman in her sixties or seventies with active COVID-19.

The chain is built from TRBV5-1 and TRBJ2-7; perhaps TRBD1 as D (5 bases). The CDR3 spans 15 residues. Germline lookup yields CDR1 SGHRS and CDR2 YFSETQ. V was clipped by 1 base and J by 2 bases, with 13 bases between them. The CDR3 loop is CASSLFPDRAYEQYF. The CDR3 region has the DNA TGCGCCAGCAGCTTGTTCCCCGACAGAGCCTACGAGCAGTACTTC.

The rearrangement links TRBV5-3 to TRBJ2-2, with 10 bases identical to TRBD1. TRBV5-3 has ORF status, its function being uncertain. The J segment lost 3 bases and the V segment lost 8 bases, leaving 10 bases of the junction unmatched. The CDR3 runs 16 residues. The CDR3 nucleotides are TGTGCCAGTTCTTGGACGGGGACAGGGGACACCGGGGAGCTGTTTTTT. Protein product: CASSWTGTGDTGELFF.

The chain couples TRBV28 to TRBJ2-5; 10 nucleotides align to TRBD2. Germline V gene data show CDR1 as MDHEN and CDR2 as SYDVKM. The trim removed 6 bases at V and 5 bases at J, leaving 12 bases unmatched. This CDR3 is 16 amino acids long. CDR3 in DNA: TGTGCCAGCAGATCATGGCTAGCGGGAGTTGTGGAGACCCAGTACTTC. Encoded protein: CASRSWLAGVVETQYF.

The chain links TRBV15 to TRBJ2-5; perhaps TRBD1 as D (5 bases). CDR1 and CDR2 (germline): LNHNV, YYDKDF (reference sequence). V was pared by 3 bases and J by 1 base, with 9 bases between. The CDR3 totals 14 residues. Here the CDR3 DNA reads TGTGCCACCAGCAGGCAGGGAACCCAAGAGACCCAGTACTTC. It is translated as CATSRQGTQETQYF.

The rearrangement uses TRBV9 and TRBJ1-2; 9 nucleotides align to TRBD1. The CDR3 has 17 residues. The junction had 9 bases not matched to a gene; V was cut back by 0 bases and J by 3 bases. Germline CDR1 and CDR2: SGDLS and YYNGEE. The CDR3 protein is CASSVARDRVVDYGYTF. The CDR3 DNA is TGTGCCAGCAGCGTAGCAAGGGACAGGGTGGTCGACTATGGCTACACCTTC.

This chain uses TRBV5-6 with TRBJ1-2; D is undetermined. Germline V CDR1 and CDR2: SGHDT, YYEEEE. The CDR3 spans 11 residues. Between the trimmed V and J ends, which lost 6 bases and 8 bases, there was a span of 11 bases. The CDR3, as DNA: TGTGCCAGCAACCTAGAAAGCGGCTACACCTTC. Protein sequence: CASNLESGYTF.

The chain recombines TRBV24-1 with TRBJ2-3; 9 bases match TRBD2. V shed 3 bases, J shed 6 bases, and the junction held 6 bases outside the gene matches. Germline V gene sequence: CDR1 KGHDR, CDR2 SFDVKD. The length of the CDR3 is 15 residues. The CDR3 spells CATSDVSGGSDTQYF. The CDR3 bases are TGTGCCACCAGTGATGTTAGCGGGGGCTCGGATACGCAGTATTTT.

This chain joins TRBV28 and TRBJ1-1; D gene uncertain. Germline CDR1 and CDR2: MDHEN and SYDVKM. The CDR3 runs to 14 residues. Trimming cost V 3 bases and J 5 bases, with 13 bases left between them. The CDR3 is CASSLWGGRTEAFF. For the CDR3, the DNA is TGTGCCAGCAGTTTGTGGGGAGGGCGGACTGAAGCTTTCTTT.

There are a few counts of this clone. The V gene is TRBV7-9, the J gene TRBJ2-2; D is perhaps TRBD2 (6 bases). V was pared by 5 bases and J by 6 bases, with 25 bases between. CDR3 length: 18 amino acids. Germline V lookup: CDR1 SEHNR, CDR2 FQNEAQ (reference sequence). The DNA of the CDR3 is TGTGCCAGCAGCCGTAAGACGGGGGTCTCCCTCTGGTCCGGGGAGCTGTTTTTT. Its protein is CASSRKTGVSLWSGELFF.

The chain employs TRBV27 and TRBJ2-3, with TRBD2 matching over 7 bases. The CDR3 runs 18 residues. The V segment lost 7 bases and the J segment 4 bases; nucleotides outside the gene matches: 20. Looked up from germline, CDR1 is MNHEY and CDR2 is SMNVEV (reference sequence). CDR3 nucleotides: TGTGCCAGCAAGATGTCGGCGGGAGCGCTCGAGTTGGCAGATACGCAGTATTTT. Its translation is CASKMSAGALELADTQYF.

The CDR3 sequence: CASSPPGLWVNTGELFF. The CDR3 DNA reads TGTGCCAGCTCACCACCTGGACTGTGGGTAAACACCGGGGAGCTGTTTTTT. V is TRBV18 and J is TRBJ2-2, with D possibly TRBD2 on 5 matching bases. The CDR3 has 17 residues. V lost 0 bases and J 2 bases, leaving 13 bases between the germline ends. CDR1 and CDR2 (germline): KGHSH, LQKENI.

V is TRBV28 and J is TRBJ1-5; the D gene is possibly TRBD1 (6 bases). V gave up 4 bases and J gave up 5 bases, with 18 bases separating them. This CDR3 comprises 16 residues. Germline lookup yields CDR1 MDHEN and CDR2 SYDVKM. CDR3 in amino acids: CASSSYGGGLDQPQHF. CDR3 DNA sequence: TGTGCCAGCAGTTCATACGGGGGGGGGCTCGATCAGCCCCAGCATTTT.

This chain connects TRBV12-5 to TRBJ1-2; the match to TRBD1 covers 7 bases. The ends lost 2 bases at V and 3 bases at J; junction bases unmatched: 12. CDR1 is LGHNT, CDR2 FRNRAP, per germline. The CDR3 runs 17 residues. The DNA for the CDR3 is TGTGCTAGTGGTTTGTTGGTGGAAGGGGGCGTAGACTATGGCTACACCTTC. As protein: CASGLLVEGGVDYGYTF. Combining the CDR3 with reference TRBV12-5 and TRBJ1-2 gives the whole variable domain DARVTQTPRHKVTEMGQEVTMRCQPILGHNTVFWYRQTMMQGLELLAYFRNRAPLDDSGMPKDRFSAEMPDATLATLKIQPSEPRDSAVYFCASGLLVEGGVDYGYTFGSGTRLTVV.

This sequence joins TRBV4-3 and TRBJ2-6; 7 bases align to TRBD2. Unmatched junction bases numbered 7, after V lost 1 base and J lost 1 base. The germline V gene encodes CDR1 LGHNA and CDR2 YSLEER. CDR3 length: 18 residues. The CDR3, as DNA: TGCGCCAGCAGCCAAGCCCCATGGGAGGGTTCTGGGGCCAACGTCCTGACTTTC. It encodes CASSQAPWEGSGANVLTF.

The genes are TRBV4-2 and TRBJ2-7; no clear D. Trimming removed 1 base at V and 6 bases at J, with 16 bases between. Germline loops: CDR1 LGHNA, CDR2 YNFKEQ. The length of the CDR3 is 15 residues. The CDR3 here is CASSQAHNSRGEQYF. CDR3 sequence (DNA): TGTGCCAGCAGCCAAGCGCATAATAGCCGAGGCGAGCAGTACTTC.

The rearrangement links TRBV25-1 to TRBJ1-1; 7 bases match TRBD1. Losses at the gene ends were 1 base for V and 10 bases for J; bases not matched to a gene: 12. The CDR3 is 15 amino acids. Germline CDR1 and CDR2: MGHDK and SYGVNS. The CDR3 region is CASSEFGRGYTRAFF. DNA of the CDR3: TGTGCCAGCAGTGAATTTGGCAGGGGGTATACCAGAGCTTTCTTT.

Written as DNA, the CDR3 is TGTGCCAGTAGTACCTCGCGAACTAGAAGTACCGGCGAGCAGTACTTC. Its translation is CASSTSRTRSTGEQYF. This chain links TRBV19 with TRBJ2-7; weak D call: TRBD2 (5 bases). The length of the CDR3 is 16 residues. CDR1 is LNHDA, CDR2 SQIVND, per germline (reference sequence). V lost 4 bases to trimming and J lost 6 bases, with 22 bases between them. The full variable domain, with the rest looked up from reference TRBV19 and TRBJ2-7, is DGGITQSPKYLFRKEGQNVTLSCEQNLNHDAMYWYRQDPGQGLRLIYYSQIVNDFQKGDIAEGYSVSREKKESFPLTVTSAQKNPTAFYLCASSTSRTRSTGEQYFGPGTRLTVT.

The genes are TRBV30 and TRBJ2-2; 8 nucleotides align to TRBD2. The V gene's germline CDR1 is GTSNPN and CDR2 SVGIG (reference sequence). This CDR3 region has 15 residues. With 5 bases clipped from V and 5 bases from J, the junction kept 10 bases outside the gene matches. CDR3 DNA sequence: TGTGCCTGGGATACTAGCGGTCAGTTAACCGGGGAGCTGTTTTTT. As protein: CAWDTSGQLTGELFF.

This sequence joins TRBV2 and TRBJ2-7, with TRBD2 matching 7 bases. The V and J ends lost 4 bases and 5 bases, in that order; junction bases with no gene match: 2. The CDR3 covers 12 residues. Germline loops: CDR1 SNHLY, CDR2 FYNNEI. The CDR3 loop is CASSGTSDEQYF. CDR3 nucleotides: TGTGCCAGCAGTGGGACTAGTGACGAGCAGTACTTC.

The V call is TRBV19, the J call TRBJ1-1; 9 bases agree with TRBD1. Germline V gives CDR1 LNHDA, CDR2 SQIVND (reference sequence). The CDR3 consists of 15 residues. V lost 8 bases, J lost 0 bases, and 7 bases stayed unmatched. CDR3 amino acids: CASHYRGPMNTEAFF. CDR3 nucleotide sequence: TGTGCCAGTCATTACAGGGGGCCCATGAACACTGAAGCTTTCTTT.

The chain employs TRBV5-1 and TRBJ2-3, with 9 bases aligning to TRBD2. From germline, CDR1 is SGHRS and CDR2 YFSETQ. The CDR3 extends over 18 amino acids. V gave up 4 bases and J gave up 2 bases; unmatched junction bases: 14. The CDR3: CASSPGHGGRAVTDTQYF. The CDR3 nucleotides read TGCGCCAGCAGCCCCGGACATGGCGGGAGGGCCGTCACAGATACGCAGTATTTT.

The gene calls are TRBV10-3 and TRBJ2-5; TRBD2 might be the D (5 bases). With 0 bases removed from V and 7 bases from J, the gap between germline ends came to 18 bases. This CDR3 has 16 amino acids. Germline V gene lookup returns CDR1 ENHRY and CDR2 SYGVKD. In DNA, the CDR3 is TGTGCCATCAGTGAGTCTGTTCCAGCCAGCGGTTCGACCCAGTACTTC. As protein: CAISESVPASGSTQYF.

V gene TRBV4-1 combines with J gene TRBJ2-1, with 7 positions matching TRBD2. Germline V gene lookup returns CDR1 MGHRA and CDR2 YSYEKL. The V and J ends lost 5 bases and 9 bases, in that order; junction bases with no gene match: 4. The CDR3 extends over 12 amino acids. The CDR3 DNA is TGCGCCAGCAGCGGGAGGGAGCTTGAGCAGTTCTTC. It translates to CASSGRELEQFF.

This clone was detected only once. V gene TRBV11-2 combines with J gene TRBJ2-7, with TRBD1 as a possible D gene (5 bases). CDR1 SGHAT and CDR2 FQNNGV come from the germline V gene. With 8 bases removed from V and 0 bases from J, the gap between germline ends came to 14 bases. The CDR3 covers 14 residues. CDR3 amino acids: CASGQGHGSYEQYF. The CDR3 DNA reads as TGTGCCAGCGGCCAGGGTCACGGCTCCTACGAGCAGTACTTC.

The CDR3 reads CASSSFTGKGDYGYTF. The CDR3 nucleotides read TGTGCCAGCAGCTCTTTCACAGGGAAAGGCGACTATGGCTACACCTTC. The gene calls are TRBV5-6 and TRBJ1-2; D perhaps matches TRBD1 (6 bases). V lost 3 bases, J lost 3 bases, and 18 bases lay in between. The CDR3 has 16 residues. Germline lookup yields CDR1 SGHDT and CDR2 YYEEEE.

V and J are TRBV7-9 and TRBJ2-5; TRBD2 aligns across 14 bases. Germline V gene lookup returns CDR1 SEHNR and CDR2 FQNEAQ (reference sequence). J gave up 5 bases and V 1 base, and 3 bases lay outside the gene matches. The CDR3 extends over 16 amino acids. The CDR3 protein is CASSLGGLAGAETQYF. The CDR3 bases are TGTGCCAGCAGCTTAGGGGGACTAGCGGGAGCGGAGACCCAGTACTTC.

The V gene is TRBV28, the J gene TRBJ1-1, with TRBD1 as a possible D gene (6 bases). This CDR3 is 16 amino acids long. The V gene's germline CDR1 is MDHEN and CDR2 SYDVKM. Trimming shortened V by 6 bases and J by 2 bases, and 19 bases separated the two germline ends. The CDR3 DNA is TGTGCCAGCAGCTCTGGCGGGGGGCGAGAAAACACTGAAGCTTTCTTT. This encodes CASSSGGGRENTEAFF.

Written as DNA, the CDR3 is TGTGCCAGCAGCTTTCCCGGGACAGGGGGCGAAAACACCATATATTTT. This codes for CASSFPGTGGENTIYF. The chain joins TRBV21-1 to TRBJ1-3; the D call TRBD1 from the table was never checked on the DNA. TRBV21-1 is an annotated pseudogene. The CDR3 is 16 amino acids.

The CDR3 loop is CASSSTRGEQFF. The CDR3 bases are TGTGCCAGCAGCAGCACCCGGGGTGAGCAGTTCTTC. The chain carries TRBV5-6 and TRBJ2-1; TRBD2 might be the D (5 bases). Trimming left V 4 bases short and J 9 bases short, with 11 bases between. CDR3 length equals 12 residues. Germline assignment: CDR1 SGHDT and CDR2 YYEEEE.

This chain joins TRBV7-8 and TRBJ2-2; TRBD2 aligns across 14 bases. Germline values: CDR1 SGHVS, CDR2 FQNEAQ. CDR3 length: 18 residues. CDR3 DNA sequence: TGTGGGACGACGGGAGGACTAGCGGGAGGATCGACCACCGGGGAGCTGTTTTTT. Translating gives CGTTGGLAGGSTTGELFF.

This chain uses TRBV3-1 (or the pseudogene TRBV3-2) with TRBJ2-7, with TRBD2 identical over 8 bases. J gave up 2 bases and V 3 bases, and 18 bases lay outside the gene matches. Germline V gene data show CDR1 as LGHDT and CDR2 as YNNKEL (reference sequence). The CDR3 has 19 amino acids. The CDR3 region is CASSHRTLGGRRGTYEQYF. As DNA, the CDR3 is TGTGCCAGCAGCCATAGAACCCTAGGCGGGAGGCGAGGGACCTACGAGCAGTACTTC.

In its sample, this clone was seen a few times. In DNA, the CDR3 is TGTGCCAGCAGTTACAAGGGGAGGGCGCAGACCCAGTACTTC. Translation: CASSYKGRAQTQYF. The J gene is TRBJ2-5, the V gene TRBV6-2 or TRBV6-3; 7 nucleotides line up with TRBD2. The CDR3 contains 14 residues. The V segment lost 2 bases and the J segment 6 bases; nucleotides outside the gene matches: 6. The germline CDR1 and CDR2 sequences are MNHEY and SVGEGT.